This is a list of T cell receptor beta chains from one sample in a study of response to subunit inactivated influenza vaccine. TCRdb recomputed calls from the RT-PCR reads with MiXCR, one row per CDR3 protein. The sample shows hundreds of thousands of distinct CDR3 sequences, roughly 12% of them seen only once. Sample: PBMCs from blood, taken on the day of vaccination. The receptors were sampled from a middle-aged man who received an inactivated influenza vaccine. The CDR3 runs from the conserved cysteine through the conserved F or W. The D gene is left open where the match is weak. Rows may omit the clone size; those that give it use once, few, many or a size class.

size	D	V	J	DNA	CDR3
few	TRBD2	TRBV27	TRBJ2-3	TGTGCCAGCAGTACCCATAGCGGGAGCACAGATACGCAGTATTTT	CASSTHSGSTDTQYF
NA	TRBD2	TRBV4-1	TRBJ2-3	TGCGCCAGCGAGCCGGGACTAGCTGGCGATACGCAGTATTTT	CASEPGLAGDTQYF
NA	TRBD2	TRBV4-3	TRBJ2-1	TGCGCCAGCAGCCGGGGGATGAGCGGGAGGGCCTACAATGAGCAGTTCTTC	CASSRGMSGRAYNEQFF
few	NA	TRBV4-3	TRBJ2-7	TGCGCCAGCAGCCAAGAGTTGGAGACTTACGAGCAGTACTTC	CASSQELETYEQYF
few	TRBD1	TRBV12-3/TRBV12-4	TRBJ2-4	TGTGCCAGCAACGACGCCCATACCGGGACAGCCCGTGGCATTCAGTACTTC	CASNDAHTGTARGIQYF
few	TRBD1	TRBV29-1	TRBJ2-1	TGCAGCGTTGTGGACAGGGGGCGGGAGGGCCTCGTAGAGCAGTTCTTC	CSVVDRGREGLVEQFF
NA	NA	TRBV15	TRBJ2-7	TGTGCCACCAGCAGAAGGGAGCTGGGCGAGCAGTACTTC	CATSRRELGEQYF
few	NA	TRBV7-9	TRBJ2-5	TGTGCCAGCAGCTTAGTCGCCGGGGAGGAGACCCAGTACTTC	CASSLVAGEETQYF
NA	NA	TRBV7-6	TRBJ1-4	TGTGCCAGCAGCTTAGCAGGACAAGGAGAACTGTTTTTT	CASSLAGQGELFF
few	NA	TRBV28	TRBJ2-3	TGTGCCAGCAGTTTATTACTGGGGGCTAGCACAGATACGCAGTATTTT	CASSLLLGASTDTQYF
many	TRBD2	TRBV2	TRBJ2-1	TGTGCCAGCAGTGATAAGCGGGGCAATGAGCAGTTCTTC	CASSDKRGNEQFF
many	NA	TRBV12-3/TRBV12-4	TRBJ1-1	TGTGCCAGCAGTTTAGCCGGGGAGGCTTTCTTT	CASSLAGEAFF
NA	NA	TRBV5-1	TRBJ2-1	TGCGCCAGCAGTTGGGGAAGGCTAGCCAATGAGCAGTTCTTC	CASSWGRLANEQFF
few	TRBD2	TRBV5-1	TRBJ2-7	TGCGCCAGCAGCCGGTCGGGAGGTACCTACGAGCAGTACTTC	CASSRSGGTYEQYF
many	NA	TRBV7-8	TRBJ2-3	TGTGCCAGCAGCTTAGCGGACGGTACAGATACGCAGTATTTT	CASSLADGTDTQYF
many	TRBD2	TRBV20-1	TRBJ2-1	TGCAGTGCTAGAGGGTTGTTAGCGGGGGCCTCCTACAATGAGCAGTTCTTC	CSARGLLAGASYNEQFF
NA	NA	TRBV20-1	TRBJ2-7	TGCAGTGCTAATTTGTGGGGGGCGAACTCCTACGAGCAGTACTTC	CSANLWGANSYEQYF
many	NA	TRBV11-2	TRBJ2-1	TGTGCCAGCAGCCCCCACAATGAGCAGTTCTTC	CASSPHNEQFF
many	NA	TRBV20-1	TRBJ2-4	TGCAGTGCTAGAGAGGACAGTCAAGCCAAAAACATTCAGTACTTC	CSAREDSQAKNIQYF
few	TRBD2	TRBV20-1	TRBJ2-7	TGCAGTGCTCGGACTAGTTTGACCTACGAGCAGTACTTC	CSARTSLTYEQYF
few	TRBD1	TRBV6-1	TRBJ1-6	TGTGCCGCCCGGACAGGTGGTAATTCACCCCTCCACTTT	CAARTGGNSPLHF
many	NA	TRBV3-1	TRBJ2-3	TGTGCCAGCAGCCAAGACGCGGGGGCGGCCACAGATACGCAGTATTTT	CASSQDAGAATDTQYF
few	TRBD1	TRBV11-1	TRBJ2-5	TGTGCCAGCAGAACGACATCAAACTACAGGGGGCCAAGGACCCAAGAGACCCAGTACTTC	CASRTTSNYRGPRTQETQYF
many	TRBD1	TRBV6-2/TRBV6-3	TRBJ2-3	TGTGCCAGCAGTAACAGGGGAATTTTGGATACGCAGTATTTT	CASSNRGILDTQYF
few	NA	TRBV5-6	TRBJ1-4	TGTGCCAGCAGCTTGATGGGACCCGAGGAAAAACTGTTTTTT	CASSLMGPEEKLFF
many	NA	TRBV5-5	TRBJ2-1	TGTGCCAGCAGTTTCGGGGATTTACTCAATGAGCAGTTCTTC	CASSFGDLLNEQFF
few	NA	TRBV5-1	TRBJ2-7	TGCGCCAGCAGCTTGGATGGGGGTACCTTGTGGGTCGAGCAGTACTTC	CASSLDGGTLWVEQYF
few	NA	TRBV6-5	TRBJ2-7	TGTGCCAGCAGTTACTCGAGAGCCGGGATACCAATCTACGAGCAGTACTTC	CASSYSRAGIPIYEQYF
few	TRBD2	TRBV6-5	TRBJ2-1	TGTGCCAGCAGTTACGCCTCCGGGACTAGAAGTAATGAGCAGTTCTTC	CASSYASGTRSNEQFF
few	NA	TRBV30	TRBJ1-1	TGTGCCTGGGCCCTGGGGCGGGTGAACACTGAAGCTTTCTTT	CAWALGRVNTEAFF
many	TRBD2	TRBV5-1	TRBJ2-3	TGCGCCAGCAGCTCAAGCCCTAGCGGGGGCACAGATACGCAGTATTTT	CASSSSPSGGTDTQYF
NA	NA	TRBV3-1	TRBJ1-2	TGTGCCAGCAGCCAATTCGGTCCGAACTATGGCTACACCTTC	CASSQFGPNYGYTF
NA	TRBD1	TRBV12-3/TRBV12-4	TRBJ1-5	TGTGCCAGCAAACAGGGGGCGAATCAGCCCCAGCATTTT	CASKQGANQPQHF
NA	NA	TRBV19	TRBJ1-1	TGTGCCAGTAGTGGGGTCTCGAACACTGAAGCTTTCTTT	CASSGVSNTEAFF
few	TRBD2	TRBV20-1	TRBJ2-3	TGCAGTGCTAGGCGGGAGGGCCGCACAGATACGCAGTATTTT	CSARREGRTDTQYF
few	NA	TRBV4-2	TRBJ1-5	TGTGCCAGCAGCCAACAGGACCGTAGCAATCAGCCCCAGCATTTT	CASSQQDRSNQPQHF
NA	TRBD2	TRBV3-1	TRBJ2-1	TGTGCCAGCAGCCCGCAAGATAGGGCAGCGGGAGTTCGGAACAATGAGCAGTTCTTC	CASSPQDRAAGVRNNEQFF
few	TRBD2	TRBV10-3	TRBJ2-1	TGTGCCATCAGTGGACTAGTAGTAGCGGGAGACAATGAGCAGTTCTTC	CAISGLVVAGDNEQFF
many	TRBD2	TRBV12-3/TRBV12-4	TRBJ2-1	TGTGCCAGCACTACGGGACTAGCGGGAGGTAATGAGCAGTTCTTC	CASTTGLAGGNEQFF
NA	TRBD1	TRBV5-1	TRBJ2-3	TGCGCCAGCAGTTTTGGACAGGGGGATTCAGATACGCAGTATTTT	CASSFGQGDSDTQYF